A selection of T cell receptor beta chains follows, all from one sample in a study of post-analysis software for immune sequencing data. A single record per CDR3 protein comes from TCRdb applying MiXCR to the PCR reads. Counted here are roughly 650,000 distinct CDR3 sequences, about 60% occurring once; the ten biggest clones make up about 11%. Sample: blood. The receptors shown here come from a girl aged 2 to 9 with multiple sclerosis. Both conserved end residues are part of each CDR3. A D gene is named only where the DNA matches it firmly. Some rows mark clone size as missing; the rest say once, few, many or name a class of expanded clone.

-	TRBV12-3/TRBV12-4	TRBJ2-1	-	TGTGCCAGCACCCCGGGAGATCTCTCCTACAATGAGCAGTTCTTC	CASTPGDLSYNEQFF
many	TRBV2	TRBJ2-1	TRBD2	TGTGCCAGCAGTGACAAACTCTCTAGCGGGAGGGCCTTCCATGAGCAGTTCTTC	CASSDKLSSGRAFHEQFF
few	TRBV7-6	TRBJ2-5	-	TGTGCCAGCAGCCAGATCAGGGAACTAGAGACCCAGTACTTC	CASSQIRELETQYF
-	TRBV27	TRBJ2-2	TRBD2	TGTGCCAGCAGTTGGGGGAGGGCCATCGGGGAGCTGTTTTTT	CASSWGRAIGELFF
-	TRBV5-5	TRBJ2-3	TRBD2	TGTGCCAGCAGCTTGAAAGTGACTAGCGGGACAGATACGCAGTATTTT	CASSLKVTSGTDTQYF
-	TRBV5-1	TRBJ2-1	TRBD2	TGCGCCAGCAGCTGGTCTAGCGGGAGCTCCTACAATGAGCAGTTCTTC	CASSWSSGSSYNEQFF
-	TRBV7-9	TRBJ2-6	TRBD1	TGTGCCAGCACCTTACTCCAGGGGGCAGGGGCCAACGTCCCGACTTTC	CASTLLQGAGANVPTF
few	TRBV20-1	TRBJ2-1	TRBD1	TGCAGTGCTAGAGAGGAGACAGGGGGCTCTGGCAATGAGCAGTTCTTC	CSAREETGGSGNEQFF
once	TRBV2	TRBJ1-4	-	TGTGCCAGCAGTGAAGCGACTGCTTATAATGAAAAACTGTTTTTT	CASSEATAYNEKLFF
-	TRBV7-2	TRBJ2-2	TRBD2	TGTGCCAGCAGCTTAGTGAGCGGGGGGGCCGTCGGGGAGCTGTTTTTT	CASSLVSGGAVGELFF
few	TRBV10-3	TRBJ2-1	TRBD1	TGTGCCATCAGTGAGAGGGACAGCTCCTACAATGAGCAGTTCTTC	CAISERDSSYNEQFF
-	TRBV27	TRBJ2-7	-	TGTGCCAGCAGTTCGACACTTTCCGAGCAGTACTTC	CASSSTLSEQYF
-	TRBV10-3	TRBJ2-1	TRBD2	TGTGCCATCAGTCATGGAACCGGGACTAGCGGGAACAATGAGCAGTTCTTC	CAISHGTGTSGNNEQFF
-	TRBV12-3/TRBV12-4	TRBJ1-6	-	TGTGCCAGCAGCAACTCCGGGACGGGCCCCGTTAATTCACCCCTCCACTTT	CASSNSGTGPVNSPLHF
few	TRBV11-2	TRBJ2-5	TRBD2	TGTGCCAGCAGCTCGTACCCTATAGCGGGAGGGCCGGAGACCCAGTACTTC	CASSSYPIAGGPETQYF
-	TRBV7-9	TRBJ1-2	TRBD1	TGTGCCAGCAGCTACGGACAGGGGGCGCCCTATGGCTACACCTTC	CASSYGQGAPYGYTF
-	TRBV7-9	TRBJ2-1	TRBD2	TGTGCCAGCAGCTTTGGAGCCTCGGCTAGCGGGGAGAATGAGCAGTTCTTC	CASSFGASASGENEQFF
once	TRBV6-2/TRBV6-3	TRBJ1-6	-	TGTGCCAGCGCCGACAGCTCCTATAATTCACCCCTCCACTTT	CASADSSYNSPLHF
many	TRBV6-4	TRBJ2-1	TRBD2	TGTGCCAGCAGTGTAGCTAGCGGGGGGGCCAATGAGCAGTTCTTC	CASSVASGGANEQFF
once	TRBV20-1	TRBJ2-1	-	TGCAGTGCTAGAGATTCTTCTCGGAATTCCTACAATGAGCAGTTCTTC	CSARDSSRNSYNEQFF
many	TRBV7-3	TRBJ1-2	TRBD1	TGTGCCAGCAGCCAGGGACAGAACTATGGCTACACCTTC	CASSQGQNYGYTF
-	TRBV27	TRBJ1-2	TRBD1	TGTGCCAGCAGTGCGGGACAGGCATATGGCTACACCTTC	CASSAGQAYGYTF
few	TRBV12-3/TRBV12-4	TRBJ1-2	-	TGTGCCAGCAGTCTTACACCGAACTATGGCTACACCTTC	CASSLTPNYGYTF
-	TRBV12-3/TRBV12-4	TRBJ1-2	-	TGTGCCAGCAGCCGAAGTCAGGGTTACTATGGCTACACCTTC	CASSRSQGYYGYTF
-	TRBV5-5	TRBJ2-4	-	TGTGCCAGCAGCGGGGGGTCGATCGTGGCCAAAAACATTCAGTACTTC	CASSGGSIVAKNIQYF
-	TRBV30	TRBJ2-7	TRBD2	TGTGCCTGGTCGGGGGGAGGTCTCGAGCAGTACTTC	CAWSGGGLEQYF
-	TRBV5-1	TRBJ2-1	-	TGCGCTAGCAGCCTCCGGGACTTCAACAATGAGCAGTTCTTC	CASSLRDFNNEQFF
-	TRBV27	TRBJ1-5	-	TGTGCCAGCAGTATGACACGCGGAGTAGATCAGCCCCAGCATTTT	CASSMTRGVDQPQHF
-	TRBV29-1	TRBJ2-1	TRBD2	TGCAGCGGGAGGACTAGCCGTTACAATGAGCAGTTCTTC	CSGRTSRYNEQFF
few	TRBV7-2	TRBJ1-1	-	TGTGCCAGCAGCCTATGGGGGACACCCACTGAAGCTTTCTTT	CASSLWGTPTEAFF
-	TRBV29-1	TRBJ1-5	-	TGCAGCGTTGAATCCCCGGGAGGGCATCAGCCCCAGCATTTT	CSVESPGGHQPQHF
few	TRBV6-1	TRBJ2-1	-	TGTGCCAGCAGCTCTCCGTTCCGGGGGAGCTCCTACAATGAGCAGTTCTTC	CASSSPFRGSSYNEQFF
-	TRBV6-5	TRBJ1-2	-	TGTGCCACCTTCGCCGTATATGGCTACACCTTC	CATFAVYGYTF
-	TRBV10-1	TRBJ1-1	TRBD1	TGCGCCAGCAGACGTCTGACAGGGGAGAACACTGAAGCTTTCTTT	CASRRLTGENTEAFF
-	TRBV18	TRBJ2-1	-	TGTGCCAGCTCACCACCTTCAGGGGTCTACAATGAGCAGTTCTTC	CASSPPSGVYNEQFF
-	TRBV5-6	TRBJ2-3	-	TGTGCCAGCAGCGACTTCAGGGTCCCCAAACACACAGATACGCAGTATTTT	CASSDFRVPKHTDTQYF
-	TRBV7-9	TRBJ1-1	-	TGTGCCAGCACCTACATGAACACTGAAGCTTTCTTT	CASTYMNTEAFF
-	TRBV5-1	TRBJ2-5	-	TGCGCCAGCAACGTAGGGGGATTCGAGACCCAGTACTTC	CASNVGGFETQYF